The 2 T cell receptor beta chains below come from one sample, sequenced in a study of monozygotic twins with inflammatory bowel disease. One entry per CDR3 protein, without DNA, is what TCRdb gives after re-calling the 5' RACE reads. Here the sample table reports fewer than 150,000 distinct CDR3 sequences. Sequencing was performed on blood. The receptor set was obtained from a human donor with ulcerative colitis or Crohn's disease, or a healthy co-twin of an affected twin (not recorded which).

The genes are TRBV7-8 and TRBJ2-7; TCRdb's assignment of TRBD1 cannot be checked, as there is no DNA. CDR1 is SGHVS, CDR2 FQNEAQ, per germline. The CDR3 loop spans 14 amino acids. CDR3 protein: CASSDRGNSYEQYF.

The J gene is TRBJ2-1, the V gene TRBV20-1; TCRdb's D gene call, TRBD1, goes unchecked for lack of DNA. The CDR3 extends over 13 amino acids. The germline V gene encodes CDR1 DFQATT and CDR2 SNEGSKA (reference sequence). The CDR3 loop reads CSARNRPREEQFF.